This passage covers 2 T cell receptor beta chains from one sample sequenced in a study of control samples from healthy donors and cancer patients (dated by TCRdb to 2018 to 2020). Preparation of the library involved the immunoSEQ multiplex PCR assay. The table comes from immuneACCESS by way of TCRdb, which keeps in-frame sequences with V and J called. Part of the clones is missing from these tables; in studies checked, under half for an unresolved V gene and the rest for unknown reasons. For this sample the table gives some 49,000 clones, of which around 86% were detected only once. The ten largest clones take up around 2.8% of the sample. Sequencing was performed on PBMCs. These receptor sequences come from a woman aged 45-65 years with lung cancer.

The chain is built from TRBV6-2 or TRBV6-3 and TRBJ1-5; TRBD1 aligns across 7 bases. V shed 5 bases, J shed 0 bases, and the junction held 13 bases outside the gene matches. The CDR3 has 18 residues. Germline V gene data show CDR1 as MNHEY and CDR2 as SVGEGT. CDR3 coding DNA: TGTGCCAGCAGTCTTTTCCGAGAGGGGGCGGGTAGCAATCAGCCCCAGCATTTT. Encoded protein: CASSLFREGAGSNQPQHF.

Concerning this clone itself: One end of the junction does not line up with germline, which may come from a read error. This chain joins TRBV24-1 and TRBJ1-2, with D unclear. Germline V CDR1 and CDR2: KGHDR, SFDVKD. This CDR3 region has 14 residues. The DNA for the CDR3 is TGTGCCGCCAGTGGCATACCACTGGTGGATGGCTACACCTTC. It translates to CAASGIPLVDGYTF.